This T cell receptor (beta chain) was recorded in a study of blood T cell repertoires in COVID-19. For the study at large: Sources were T cells, B-cell-depleted T cells, or PBMCs; the material itself was cDNA or gDNA.

J lost 4 bases, V lost 6 bases, and 10 bases had no gene match. This CDR3 region has 15 residues. Germline V gives CDR1 MDHEN, CDR2 SYDVKM. Cohort allocation depended upon clinical history that participants reported. What the recovered Cohort 3 donors had was two negative PCRs, clearance, or symptom resolution. Per the original methods: Estimation of nucleated cell counts was performed using reference gene primer amplification. The method was immunoSEQ multiplex PCR; TCRdb's version includes in-frame clones alone and lacks a portion of them. That table supplies the V and J calls and clone size; D and trimming were determined from the DNA. Counted here are approximately 180,000 clones, approximately 85% occurring once; the ten biggest clones make up 6.2%.

Sequencing was carried out using PBMCs or T cells enriched from blood (not recorded which). The chain has TRBV28 and TRBJ2-3; 7 bases match TRBD1. This TCR was recovered from a man between 35 and 55 years old who had recovered from COVID-19. Written as DNA, the CDR3 is TGTGCCAGCAGCCGCTTACAGGGGAAGGCAGATACGCAGTATTTT. This sequence encodes CASSRLQGKADTQYF.